Presented here are 15 T cell receptor beta chains from one specimen sequenced in a study of CD8 T cells in ankylosing spondylitis. Study-level findings and limits: Within ankylosing spondylitis blood, a TCR beta motif made up of several highly homologous variants appeared to be characteristic.

The antigens these receptors bind are not known. TCRdb passed the 5' RACE reads through MiXCR, listing each CDR3 protein once. The sample comprises about 840,000 distinct CDR3 sequences, about 10% of which are singletons, and approximately 0.46% rests with the top ten. Sequenced: blood, either unsorted or a sorted T cell fraction (not recorded which). The receptors come from a male donor with ankylosing spondylitis.

The chain couples TRBV7-9 to TRBJ1-4; TRBD1 is a possible D gene (5 bases). The CDR3 spans 13 residues. V shed 5 bases and J shed 13 bases, with 17 bases lying between them. Germline V gene sequence: CDR1 SEHNR, CDR2 FQNEAQ (reference sequence). This CDR3 reads CASSPGTGSGLFF. CDR3 DNA: TGTGCCAGCAGCCCCGGGACGGGGAGTGGACTGTTTTTT.

Ten or more counts support this clonotype. The gene calls are TRBV5-1 and TRBJ1-1; 8 bases match TRBD1. Germline assignment: CDR1 SGHRS and CDR2 YFSETQ. After removal of 4 bases from V and 4 bases from J, the junction contained 0 bases not matched to a gene. CDR3 length: 12 amino acids. The CDR3 sequence: CASSDRGTEAFF. As DNA, the CDR3 is TGCGCCAGCAGCGACAGGGGCACTGAAGCTTTCTTT.

V gene TRBV18 combines with J gene TRBJ1-5; D is unclear. This CDR3 is built from 15 residues. The germline CDR1 and CDR2 sequences are KGHSH and LQKENI. The V end lost 3 bases, the J end lost 3 bases, and 12 bases lay between the germline ends. CDR3 in DNA: TGTGCCAGCTCACCCGGGATAACCAACAATCAGCCCCAGCATTTT. It yields the protein CASSPGITNNQPQHF.

This clonotype was seen ten or more times. The chain employs TRBV29-1 and TRBJ2-5; a possible D gene is TRBD1 (5 bases). This CDR3 comprises 12 residues. V shed 5 bases and J shed 4 bases, with 11 bases lying between them. Germline V gene data show CDR1 as SQVTM and CDR2 as ANQGSEA. The CDR3 region is CSVLTDRETQYF. DNA of the CDR3: TGCAGCGTTTTGACAGACAGAGAGACCCAGTACTTC.

This clonotype was observed many times. The chain recombines TRBV20-1 with TRBJ2-7; a possible D gene is TRBD2 (5 bases). This CDR3 spans 16 amino acids. Germline CDR1 and CDR2: DFQATT and SNEGSKA (reference sequence). V was trimmed by 0 bases and J by 7 bases, leaving 22 bases between them. This chain's CDR3 is CSARDSPGRGSWEQYF. CDR3 in DNA: TGCAGTGCTAGAGATAGCCCCGGCCGGGGAAGTTGGGAGCAGTACTTC.

This clonotype was detected a few times. V is TRBV4-1 and J is TRBJ2-7; TRBD1 agrees at 7 bases. The V gene's germline CDR1 is MGHRA and CDR2 YSYEKL. Trimming took 1 base from V and 3 from J; bases not matched to a gene: 6. The CDR3 consists of 15 residues. CDR3 sequence reads: CASSQADRDVYEQYF. The CDR3 DNA reads TGCGCCAGCAGCCAAGCTGACAGGGACGTCTACGAGCAGTACTTC.

The chain combines TRBV7-2 with TRBJ1-1; a weak D match, TRBD1 (5 bases). V was trimmed by 6 bases and J by 4 bases, leaving 15 bases between them. This CDR3 contains 14 residues. The germline V gene has CDR1 SGHTA and CDR2 FQGNSA. CDR3 DNA: TGTGCCAGCAGACGCAGCGCCAGGGTCACTGAAGCTTTCTTT. As protein: CASRRSARVTEAFF.

V is TRBV6-5 and J is TRBJ1-2; D might be TRBD1 (5 bases). Per germline, CDR1 MNHEY and CDR2 SVGAGI. CDR3 size: 15 residues. The V end lost 2 bases, the J end lost 3 bases, and 13 bases lay between the germline ends. CDR3 sequence (DNA): TGTGCCAGCAGTTACGACGAGGGGCTGGACTATGGCTACACCTTC. This codes for CASSYDEGLDYGYTF.

This clonotype was observed at least ten times. The J gene is TRBJ2-7, the V gene TRBV5-1; 9 positions match TRBD1. Germline CDR1 SGHRS, CDR2 YFSETQ. V lost 4 bases to trimming and J lost 2 bases; unmatched junction nucleotides: 10. CDR3 length equals 16 residues. The DNA for the CDR3 is TGCGCCAGCAGCCCTTACGGGACAGGGATGACCTACGAGCAGTACTTC. It codes for CASSPYGTGMTYEQYF.

The J gene is TRBJ2-7, the V gene TRBV21-1; the DNA was not used to check the table's D call, TRBD1. TRBV21-1 is termed a pseudogene. The CDR3 has 12 residues. Here the CDR3 reads CASWDRKYEQYF. CDR3 bases: TGTGCCAGCTGGGACAGGAAGTACGAGCAGTACTTC.

For this clonotype: This may arise from a read error, as a much more abundant clone is one base away. The chain couples TRBV5-6 to TRBJ1-2; 9 bases match TRBD1. CDR1 is SGHDT, CDR2 YYEEEE, per germline. The CDR3 covers 15 residues. V trimming: 2 bases; J trimming: 2 bases; junction bases outside the gene matches: 4. CDR3 coding DNA: TGTGCCAGCAGCTTTAATGGACAGGGGAACTATGGCTACACCTTC. This sequence encodes CASSFNGQGNYGYTF.

The chain employs TRBV25-1 and TRBJ2-7; 9 bases map to TRBD2. Trimming at V came to 0 bases and at J to 2 bases, leaving 2 bases not matched to a gene. Germline CDR1 MGHDK, CDR2 SYGVNS. This CDR3 has 15 residues. CDR3 region: CASSEYASGAYEQYF. CDR3 bases: TGTGCCAGCAGTGAATATGCTAGCGGGGCCTACGAGCAGTACTTC.

There are a few counts of this clonotype. This chain uses TRBV20-1 with TRBJ2-1; D is possibly TRBD1 (5 bases). V lost 3 bases and J lost 2, with 8 bases in between. The CDR3 runs 13 residues. Looked up from germline, CDR1 is DFQATT and CDR2 is SNEGSKA (reference sequence). Here the CDR3 reads CSASTGAYNEQFF. The CDR3 bases are TGCAGTGCTAGTACAGGAGCCTACAATGAGCAGTTCTTC.

This clonotype came up a few times. One junction end disagrees with the germline gene, perhaps due to a read error. This chain links TRBV15 with TRBJ2-5; D is ambiguous. The CDR3 extends over 14 amino acids. The V gene's germline CDR1 is LNHNV and CDR2 YYDKDF (reference sequence). The CDR3 protein is CTTSRALLLETQYF. The CDR3 DNA follows: TGTACCACCAGTAGGGCCCTACTCCTAGAGACCCAGTACTTC.

This sequence joins TRBV12-3 or TRBV12-4 and TRBJ1-4; unclear D gene. This CDR3 is built from 15 residues. V lost 6 bases and J lost 5, with 16 bases in between. This CDR3 is CASRVGYTVNEKLFF. CDR3 bases: TGTGCCAGCAGAGTGGGTTATACAGTGAATGAAAAACTGTTTTTT.